A selection of T cell receptor beta chains follows, all from one sample in a study of T-cell reconstitution after alpha-beta-depleted transplantation in children. TCRdb reprocessed the PCR reads with MiXCR, giving one entry per CDR3 protein. Here the sample spans about 440,000 distinct CDR3 sequences, about 40% being singletons. The input for sequencing was PBMCs, taken before TCRalphabeta/CD19-depleted stem cell transplant. The receptors derive from a girl aged 2 to 9 with aplastic anemia, due to receive a stem cell transplant. Each CDR3 is given with its conserved first and last residue. Each record gives: D gene, J gene, clone size, V gene, CDR3 protein, CDR3 DNA. D genes are given only for firm matches. Clone size is not always given. Where it is, it says once, few, many or a class for expanded clones.

. TRBJ2-3 . TRBV14 CASSHQHATQYF TGTGCCAGCAGCCATCAACACGCTACGCAGTATTTT
. TRBJ2-1 many TRBV2 CASSTPGRRAYNEQFF TGTGCCAGCAGTACTCCGGGAAGGAGGGCCTACAATGAGCAGTTCTTC
. TRBJ2-7 few TRBV11-1 CASSPRWRGNNEQYF TGTGCCAGCAGCCCTCGGTGGAGGGGGAATAACGAGCAGTACTTC
TRBD2 TRBJ2-7 few TRBV15 CATSRDTSGGYEQYF TGTGCCACCAGCAGGGATACTAGCGGGGGCTACGAGCAGTACTTC
. TRBJ2-7 . TRBV20-1 CSARLGHEQYF TGCAGTGCCCGCCTGGGCCACGAGCAGTACTTC
TRBD1 TRBJ2-7 . TRBV5-1 CASRVGDRPYEQYF TGCGCCAGCAGGGTCGGGGACAGGCCCTACGAGCAGTACTTC
. TRBJ2-2 . TRBV5-5 CASSWPGVGNTGELFF TGTGCCAGCAGCTGGCCCGGCGTGGGGAACACCGGGGAGCTGTTTTTT
. TRBJ2-7 few TRBV6-5 CASGSQGGGVYEQYF TGTGCCAGCGGTTCTCAGGGGGGGGGTGTCTACGAGCAGTACTTC
. TRBJ1-1 . TRBV18 CASSPRLTELNTEAFF TGTGCCAGCTCACCACGGCTGACAGAATTGAACACTGAAGCTTTCTTT
TRBD2 TRBJ2-3 . TRBV28 CASSLKLTPGWETSGSADTQYF TGTGCCAGCAGTTTAAAGCTCACACCGGGCTGGGAGACTAGCGGGAGCGCAGATACGCAGTATTTT
. TRBJ2-2 many TRBV5-1 CASSRDDGPGELFF TGCGCCAGCAGCCGGGACGATGGCCCCGGGGAGCTGTTTTTT
. TRBJ2-7 . TRBV5-1 CASSLIGESNSYEQYF TGCGCCAGCAGCTTGATTGGGGAATCAAACTCCTACGAGCAGTACTTC
TRBD2 TRBJ2-3 . TRBV2 CASGGEGTQYF TGTGCTAGCGGGGGGGAAGGTACGCAGTATTTT
. TRBJ2-1 . TRBV27 CASSLSTYNEQFF TGTGCCAGCAGTCTCAGTACCTACAATGAGCAGTTCTTC
TRBD1 TRBJ2-7 . TRBV10-2 CASSESGQGYEQYF TGCGCCAGCAGTGAGTCAGGACAGGGCTACGAGCAGTACTTC
. TRBJ2-7 . TRBV20-1 CSARSRGRSTYEQYF TGCAGTGCTAGATCCCGAGGGCGTTCGACCTACGAGCAGTACTTC
. TRBJ1-1 many TRBV5-6 CASSLGIGVTEAFF TGTGCCAGCAGCTTAGGGATAGGGGTCACTGAAGCTTTCTTT
. TRBJ2-5 few TRBV10-2 CASTDYLETQYF TGCGCCAGCACTGATTACCTAGAGACCCAGTACTTC
. TRBJ2-7 many TRBV7-2 CASSRPGYEQYF TGTGCCAGCAGTAGACCTGGATACGAGCAGTACTTC
. TRBJ2-7 few TRBV20-1 CSAHEGLRREQYF TGCAGTGCCCATGAGGGACTCCGCCGCGAGCAGTACTTC
. TRBJ2-1 . TRBV9 CASSLHGVEQFF TGTGCCAGCAGCCTACACGGGGTCGAGCAGTTCTTC
. TRBJ1-1 few TRBV28 CASGTPGTEAFF TGTGCCAGCGGGACACCTGGAACTGAAGCTTTCTTT
. TRBJ2-3 . TRBV6-2/TRBV6-3 CASSRGWTASTDTQYF TGTGCCAGCAGCCGGGGGTGGACAGCTAGCACAGATACGCAGTATTTT
. TRBJ2-4 . TRBV5-6 CASSLKGVDIQYF TGTGCCAGCAGCTTGAAGGGAGTGGACATTCAGTACTTC
. TRBJ2-5 few TRBV11-2 CASSLDRFMGRAQETQYF TGTGCCAGCAGCTTAGATCGGTTCATGGGGCGGGCACAAGAGACCCAGTACTTC
. TRBJ2-3 few TRBV3-1 CASSQVVLTDTQYF TGTGCCAGCAGCCAAGTCGTCCTCACAGATACGCAGTATTTT
TRBD1 TRBJ1-4 many TRBV5-1 CASSLLGTGNEKLFF TGCGCCAGCAGCTTGTTGGGGACAGGGAATGAAAAACTGTTTTTT
. TRBJ2-1 . TRBV7-2 CASSLTTDNEQFF TGTGCCAGCAGCTTGACTACTGACAATGAGCAGTTCTTC
TRBD1 TRBJ2-1 . TRBV20-1 CSARSGTGHYNEQFF TGCAGTGCACGTTCGGGGACAGGGCACTACAATGAGCAGTTCTTC
TRBD1 TRBJ2-1 . TRBV20-1 CSARGTGDDNEQFF TGCAGTGCTAGGGGGACAGGGGACGACAATGAGCAGTTCTTC
TRBD1 TRBJ2-3 . TRBV4-1 CASSHRLDRSTDTQYF TGCGCCAGCAGCCATCGTCTGGACAGGAGCACAGATACGCAGTATTTT
TRBD1 TRBJ2-2 once TRBV5-1 CASSETGVGGELFF TGCGCCAGCAGCGAGACAGGGGTTGGCGGGGAGCTGTTTTTT